The 16 T cell receptor beta chains given below trace back to one sample, sequenced in a study of cytomegalovirus exposure and HLA in healthy donors. Researchers ran the PCR with 60 Vbeta and 13 Jbeta primers. The protocol was immunoSEQ multiplex PCR, while the TCRdb copy is restricted to in-frame clones and leaves out a portion. The profile covers 150,000 to 200,000 clones, with approximately 86% appearing a single time and 1.1% taken by the ten largest. Material: PBMCs. These receptors all stem from a boy aged 2 to 10 in good health and CMV-seronegative.

The CDR3 DNA reads as TGTGCCAGCAGCAGGGGTGGGGAGGGGGAAGAGACCCAGTACTTC. It yields the protein CASSRGGEGEETQYF. This sequence joins TRBV5-4 and TRBJ2-5; weak D call: TRBD2 (7 bases). The length of the CDR3 is 15 residues. Trimming left V 4 bases short and J 3 bases short, with 16 bases between. Germline V gives CDR1 SGHNT, CDR2 YYREEE (reference sequence). Supplemented by reference TRBV5-4 and TRBJ2-5, the full variable domain reads ETGVTQSPTHLIKTRGQQVTLRCSSQSGHNTVSWYQQALGQGPQFIFQYYREEENGRGNFPPRFSGLQFPNYSSELNVNALELDDSALYLCASSRGGEGEETQYFGPGTRLLVL.

This clone is a singleton in its sample. The V gene is TRBV28, the J gene TRBJ2-5, with 8 bases aligning to TRBD1. The CDR3 totals 15 residues. CDR1 is MDHEN, CDR2 SYDVKM, per germline. V gave up 4 bases and J gave up 3 bases; unmatched junction bases: 7. The CDR3 region has the DNA TGTGCCAGCAGTTCTTCCCCGGACAGGGAAGAGACCCAGTACTTC. Amino acids: CASSSSPDREETQYF.

The table lists this clone with a few counts. The CDR3 reads CASSWDSSYEQYF. The CDR3 coding sequence is TGTGCCAGCAGCTGGGACAGCTCCTACGAGCAGTACTTC. The chain carries TRBV5-6 and TRBJ2-7; 7 bases map to TRBD1. Germline CDR1 is SGHDT and CDR2 is YYEEEE. The CDR3 length is 13 residues. Trimming cost V 3 bases and J 0 bases; bases outside gene matches: 0.

This rearrangement joins TRBV6-4 to TRBJ1-1; 9 nucleotides agree with TRBD1. The CDR3 has 13 amino acids. CDR1 is MRHNA and CDR2 is SNTAGT in the germline V gene. Trimming cost V 4 bases and J 5 bases; bases outside gene matches: 2. This CDR3 reads CASSADRGTEAFF. In nucleotides, the CDR3 is TGTGCCAGCAGTGCCGACAGGGGGACTGAAGCTTTCTTT.

V is TRBV7-3 and J is TRBJ2-2; D is perhaps TRBD1 (5 bases). The length of the CDR3 is 15 residues. Trimming shortened V by 0 bases and J by 7 bases, and 12 bases separated the two germline ends. Germline-derived CDR1 and CDR2 are SGHTA and FQGTGA. The chain's CDR3 is CASSLTGQGSGELFF. In DNA, the CDR3 is TGTGCCAGCAGCTTAACTGGCCAGGGCAGCGGGGAGCTGTTTTTT.

This clone came up a few times. The chain joins TRBV5-5 to TRBJ2-7, with 10 bases lining up with TRBD1. The ends lost 4 bases at V and 3 bases at J; junction bases unmatched: 4. Germline CDR1 reads SGHKS; CDR2 reads YYEKEE (reference sequence). The CDR3 has 14 amino acids. CDR3 protein: CASSRDRGDYEQYF. As DNA, the CDR3 is TGTGCCAGCAGCCGGGACAGGGGAGACTACGAGCAGTACTTC. Using reference TRBV5-5 and TRBJ2-7 for the parts outside the CDR3, the full variable domain is DAGVTQSPTHLIKTRGQQVTLRCSPISGHKSVSWYQQVLGQGPQFIFQYYEKEERGRGNFPDRFSARQFPNYSSELNVNALLLGDSALYLCASSRDRGDYEQYFGPGTRLTVT.

The chain carries TRBV19 and TRBJ1-6; no reliable D call. The germline CDR1 and CDR2 sequences are LNHDA and SQIVND (reference sequence). The CDR3 runs to 15 residues. V was trimmed by 6 bases and J by 5 bases, leaving 14 bases between them. CDR3 bases: TGTGCCAGTAGAACTCGCGGCTCGGATAATTCACCCCTCCACTTT. It yields the protein CASRTRGSDNSPLHF.

The chain joins TRBV5-1 to TRBJ1-4, with a possible D match to TRBD1 (5 bases). V dropped 0 bases and J dropped 5 bases, with 14 bases sitting between them. This CDR3 spans 16 amino acids. Germline assignment: CDR1 SGHRS and CDR2 YFSETQ. CDR3 in DNA: TGCGCCAGCAGCTTGGCCGGGGGACCAGCGAATGAAAAACTGTTTTTT. Protein sequence: CASSLAGGPANEKLFF.

The chain employs TRBV28 and TRBJ1-2; TRBD1 is a possible D gene (5 bases). The length of the CDR3 is 15 residues. The germline V gene has CDR1 MDHEN and CDR2 SYDVKM. The V end lost 8 bases, the J end lost 0 bases, and 16 bases lay between the germline ends. For the CDR3, the DNA is TGTGCCAGCTTTTCGCAGGGTATAGCTAACTATGGCTACACCTTC. The encoded protein is CASFSQGIANYGYTF.

This chain links TRBV5-1 with TRBJ2-5; D is undetermined. The CDR3 contains 16 residues. Trimming removed 0 bases from V and 5 bases from J, with 17 bases in between. CDR1 and CDR2 from the germline V gene are SGHRS and YFSETQ. The CDR3 sequence is CASSLAPIPGQETQYF. For the CDR3, the DNA is TGCGCCAGCAGCTTGGCCCCCATCCCGGGTCAGGAGACCCAGTACTTC.

The rearrangement links TRBV28 to TRBJ1-2, with D possibly matching TRBD1 (6 bases). The V end lost 7 bases, the J end lost 8 bases, and 11 bases lay between the germline ends. This CDR3 has 11 amino acids. In germline, CDR1 is MDHEN, CDR2 SYDVKM. CDR3 coding DNA: TGTGCCAGCAACAGGGACGCGGGCTACACCTTC. It encodes CASNRDAGYTF.

CDR3 DNA: TGCGCCAGCAGCCAAGATAGGGGGGGAGCTGGTGTGAACACTGAAGCTTTCTTT. Translated: CASSQDRGGAGVNTEAFF. The chain couples TRBV4-1 to TRBJ1-1; tentative D call: TRBD1 (6 bases). CDR1 is MGHRA and CDR2 is YSYEKL in the germline V gene. V lost 0 bases and J 0 bases, leaving 17 bases between the germline ends. This CDR3 contains 18 residues.

The chain couples TRBV28 to TRBJ2-1; tentatively, D is TRBD1 (5 bases). Germline V gene sequence: CDR1 MDHEN, CDR2 SYDVKM. With 3 bases removed from V and 0 bases from J, the gap between germline ends came to 12 bases. The CDR3 covers 16 residues. The CDR3 region has the DNA TGTGCCAGCAGTTTTGGAACCAGGGACTCCTACAATGAGCAGTTCTTC. It codes for CASSFGTRDSYNEQFF. Looking up the rest from reference TRBV28 and TRBJ2-1 gives the full variable domain: DVKVTQSSRYLVKRTGEKVFLECVQDMDHENMFWYRQDPGLGLRLIYFSYDVKMKEKGDIPEGYSVSREKKERFSLILESASTNQTSMYLCASSFGTRDSYNEQFFGPGTRLTVL.

The rearrangement joins TRBV7-3 to TRBJ2-5; 9 positions match TRBD1. There are 16 residues in the CDR3. Germline V lookup: CDR1 SGHTA, CDR2 FQGTGA. After removal of 5 bases from V and 2 bases from J, the junction contained 9 bases not matched to a gene. This CDR3 reads CASSPTGTGTQETQYF. In DNA form, the CDR3 reads TGTGCCAGCAGCCCCACCGGGACAGGGACGCAAGAGACCCAGTACTTC. Full variable domain (rest looked up from reference TRBV7-3 and TRBJ2-5): GAGVSQTPSNKVTEKGKYVELRCDPISGHTALYWYRQSLGQGPEFLIYFQGTGAADDSGLPNDRFFAVRPEGSVSTLKIQRTERGDSAVYLCASSPTGTGTQETQYFGPGTRLLVL.

The chain carries TRBV19 and TRBJ1-1; no firm D call. The CDR3 runs 14 residues. In germline, CDR1 is LNHDA, CDR2 SQIVND (reference sequence). With 5 bases removed from V and 0 bases from J, the gap between germline ends came to 10 bases. CDR3 loop: CASSSVFMNTEAFF. As DNA, the CDR3 is TGTGCCAGTAGTTCGGTGTTTATGAACACTGAAGCTTTCTTT.

This clone was seen a handful of times. This chain connects TRBV27 to TRBJ2-7; TRBD2 agrees at 9 bases. The CDR3 loop spans 16 amino acids. In germline, CDR1 is MNHEY, CDR2 SMNVEV (reference sequence). V gave up 6 bases and J gave up 2 bases; unmatched junction bases: 11. CDR3: CASSAHSSGKAYEQYF. CDR3 DNA sequence: TGTGCCAGCAGCGCACATTCTAGCGGGAAGGCCTACGAGCAGTACTTC.